This T cell receptor (beta chain) emerged from a study of CD8 T cells in ankylosing spondylitis. General study findings and limits: A motif of seven or eight highly homologous TCR beta variants was seen as apparently characteristic of ankylosing spondylitis blood.

This clonotype was picked up many times. As yet, its antigen is unknown. TCRdb re-analysed the 5' RACE reads in MiXCR, keeping a single row per CDR3 protein. This table has 500,000 or so distinct CDR3 sequences, less than 6% appearing once. The length of the CDR3 is 14 residues. V shed 0 bases and J shed 5 bases, with 7 bases lying between them. The germline V gene has CDR1 LGHNA and CDR2 YNFKEQ. The clonotype originates from a male donor with ankylosing spondylitis. This chain links TRBV4-2 with TRBJ2-2; D remains ambiguous. Sequenced: blood, either unsorted or a sorted T cell fraction (not recorded which). The CDR3 DNA reads TGTGCCAGCAGCCAAGAGTGGGGTACCGGGGAGCTGTTTTTT. This sequence encodes CASSQEWGTGELFF.